This is a list of T cell receptor beta chains from one sample in a study of blood T cell repertoires in COVID-19. Profiled with immunoSEQ multiplex PCR; TCRdb holds only in-frame clones, not every one. The data show 200,000 to 300,000 clones, approximately 90% seen once. The sequencing input was peripheral blood. These receptor sequences come from a woman in her forties who had recovered from COVID-19. The CDR3 runs from the conserved cysteine through the conserved F or W. Each record gives: CDR3 protein, CDR3 DNA, clone size, D gene, V gene, J gene. A D gene is named only where the DNA matches it firmly. Expanded clones get a size class; other rows say once, few or many, or leave the size out.

CDR3 protein: CASSPSAGGPNTGELFF; CDR3 DNA: TGCGCCAGCAGCCCCTCTGCGGGGGGCCCGAACACCGGGGAGCTGTTTTTT; clone size: NA; D gene: TRBD2; V gene: TRBV4-3; J gene: TRBJ2-2
CDR3 protein: CATSDSGPTSGRTDTQYF; CDR3 DNA: TGTGCCACCAGTGATTCCGGACCTACTAGCGGGAGAACAGATACGCAGTATTTT; clone size: NA; D gene: TRBD2; V gene: TRBV24-1; J gene: TRBJ2-3
CDR3 protein: CASSVSGGTDTQYF; CDR3 DNA: TGTGCCAGCAGTGTTAGCGGGGGCACAGATACGCAGTATTTT; clone size: NA; D gene: TRBD2; V gene: TRBV6-4; J gene: TRBJ2-3
CDR3 protein: CASSPRTGELFF; CDR3 DNA: TGTGCCAGCAGCCCTAGAACCGGGGAGCTGTTTTTT; clone size: NA; D gene: NA; V gene: TRBV11-3; J gene: TRBJ2-2
CDR3 protein: CASNRPGTAHGYTF; CDR3 DNA: TGCGCCAGCAACCGACCCGGGACAGCCCATGGCTACACCTTC; clone size: NA; D gene: TRBD1; V gene: TRBV5-1; J gene: TRBJ1-2
CDR3 protein: CAWILGRTGPYGYTF; CDR3 DNA: TGTGCCTGGATCCTCGGGAGGACAGGGCCCTATGGCTACACCTTC; clone size: NA; D gene: TRBD1; V gene: TRBV30; J gene: TRBJ1-2
CDR3 protein: CASSAGGGPEAFF; CDR3 DNA: TGTGCCAGCTCAGCGGGGGGAGGACCTGAAGCTTTCTTT; clone size: once; D gene: NA; V gene: TRBV18; J gene: TRBJ1-1
CDR3 protein: CASSVSLETQYF; CDR3 DNA: TGCGCCAGCAGCGTGTCCCTCGAGACCCAGTACTTC; clone size: NA; D gene: NA; V gene: TRBV5-1; J gene: TRBJ2-5
CDR3 protein: CASSLGSGQGADGYTF; CDR3 DNA: TGTGCCAGCAGCTTAGGGTCTGGACAGGGGGCGGACGGCTACACCTTC; clone size: NA; D gene: TRBD1; V gene: TRBV11-3; J gene: TRBJ1-2
CDR3 protein: CASSRGRNLQETQYF; CDR3 DNA: TGTGCCAGCAGCCGCGGGAGGAACCTCCAAGAGACCCAGTACTTC; clone size: NA; D gene: TRBD2; V gene: TRBV7-9; J gene: TRBJ2-5
CDR3 protein: CATSGGPGLANYNEQFF; CDR3 DNA: TGTGCCACCAGTGGCGGACCGGGACTAGCGAACTACAATGAGCAGTTCTTC; clone size: NA; D gene: TRBD2; V gene: TRBV24-1; J gene: TRBJ2-1
CDR3 protein: CASSLDRGQGARYF; CDR3 DNA: TGTGCCAGCAGCTTAGACAGGGGACAGGGGGCGCGGTATTTT; clone size: NA; D gene: TRBD1; V gene: TRBV11-3; J gene: TRBJ2-3
CDR3 protein: CASSLLDRADTEAFF; CDR3 DNA: TGTGCCAGCAGCTTACTGGACAGGGCGGACACTGAAGCTTTCTTT; clone size: NA; D gene: TRBD1; V gene: TRBV7-2; J gene: TRBJ1-1
CDR3 protein: CASSIFEENTEAFF; CDR3 DNA: TGTGCCAGTAGTATATTCGAGGAGAACACTGAAGCTTTCTTT; clone size: NA; D gene: NA; V gene: TRBV19; J gene: TRBJ1-1
CDR3 protein: CASSQVAASGRDTQYF; CDR3 DNA: TGTGCCAGCAGCCAAGTGGCGGCTAGCGGGAGGGATACGCAGTATTTT; clone size: NA; D gene: TRBD2; V gene: TRBV4-2; J gene: TRBJ2-3
CDR3 protein: CAWSFGHSSGANVLTF; CDR3 DNA: TGTGCCTGGAGTTTCGGACACAGCTCTGGGGCCAACGTCCTGACTTTC; clone size: NA; D gene: NA; V gene: TRBV30; J gene: TRBJ2-6
CDR3 protein: CASSPPGVAEAFF; CDR3 DNA: TGTGCCAGTAGCCCCCCAGGTGTCGCTGAAGCTTTCTTT; clone size: NA; D gene: NA; V gene: TRBV19; J gene: TRBJ1-1
CDR3 protein: CASSQGPILNRVGQPQHF; CDR3 DNA: TGTGCCAGCAGCCAGGGACCGATCCTCAACAGGGTGGGTCAGCCCCAGCATTTT; clone size: NA; D gene: NA; V gene: TRBV5-8; J gene: TRBJ1-5
CDR3 protein: CASSIRLASDTQYF; CDR3 DNA: TGTGCCAGCAGTATAAGACTAGCGTCAGATACGCAGTATTTT; clone size: NA; D gene: TRBD2; V gene: TRBV2; J gene: TRBJ2-3
CDR3 protein: CANREPKNIQYF; CDR3 DNA: TGCGCCAACCGGGAACCCAAAAACATTCAGTACTTC; clone size: NA; D gene: NA; V gene: TRBV4-3; J gene: TRBJ2-4
CDR3 protein: CASSPLAGTGELFF; CDR3 DNA: TGTGCCAGCAGCCCACTAGCGGGAACCGGGGAGCTGTTTTTT; clone size: NA; D gene: TRBD2; V gene: TRBV6-5; J gene: TRBJ2-2
CDR3 protein: CASSPGTSGTYEQYF; CDR3 DNA: TGTGCCAGCAGCCCCGGGACTAGCGGAACCTACGAGCAGTACTTC; clone size: NA; D gene: TRBD2; V gene: TRBV9; J gene: TRBJ2-7
CDR3 protein: CASSPRTSGLYNEQFF; CDR3 DNA: TGTGCCAGCAGCCCGCGGACTAGCGGGCTCTACAATGAGCAGTTCTTC; clone size: once; D gene: TRBD2; V gene: TRBV7-9; J gene: TRBJ2-1
CDR3 protein: CASRQHDQPQHF; CDR3 DNA: TGTGCCAGCAGACAACACGATCAGCCCCAGCATTTT; clone size: NA; D gene: NA; V gene: TRBV12-3/TRBV12-4; J gene: TRBJ1-5
CDR3 protein: CASSPGGSNQPQHF; CDR3 DNA: TGTGCCAGCTCACCGGGCGGGAGCAATCAGCCCCAGCATTTT; clone size: NA; D gene: NA; V gene: TRBV18; J gene: TRBJ1-5
CDR3 protein: CATRAGGRDQETQYF; CDR3 DNA: TGTGCCACCAGGGCTGGGGGCCGGGACCAAGAGACCCAGTACTTC; clone size: NA; D gene: NA; V gene: TRBV24-1; J gene: TRBJ2-5
CDR3 protein: CASSVGSYGYTF; CDR3 DNA: TGTGCCAGCAGTGTCGGGTCCTATGGCTACACCTTC; clone size: few; D gene: NA; V gene: TRBV27; J gene: TRBJ1-2
CDR3 protein: CASSLEARGGGDEQYF; CDR3 DNA: TGTGCCAGCAGCTTGGAGGCCCGCGGCGGGGGGGACGAGCAGTACTTC; clone size: NA; D gene: TRBD2; V gene: TRBV5-6; J gene: TRBJ2-7
CDR3 protein: CAISGQGAITGELFF; CDR3 DNA: TGTGCCATCAGCGGACAGGGGGCGATCACCGGGGAGCTGTTTTTT; clone size: once; D gene: TRBD1; V gene: TRBV10-3; J gene: TRBJ2-2
CDR3 protein: CASSLVAGEGETQYF; CDR3 DNA: TGTGCCAGCAGCTTGGTGGCGGGAGAGGGGGAGACCCAGTACTTC; clone size: NA; D gene: TRBD2; V gene: TRBV5-8; J gene: TRBJ2-5
CDR3 protein: CASSDGGGTQYF; CDR3 DNA: TGTGCCAGCAGCGACGGAGGAGGTACGCAGTATTTT; clone size: NA; D gene: NA; V gene: TRBV7-2; J gene: TRBJ2-3
CDR3 protein: CASSRRLAGEFTGELFF; CDR3 DNA: TGCGCCAGCAGCCGCAGACTAGCGGGGGAATTTACCGGGGAGCTGTTTTTT; clone size: NA; D gene: TRBD2; V gene: TRBV4-3; J gene: TRBJ2-2
CDR3 protein: CASTGVGGYTF; CDR3 DNA: TGTGCCAGCACCGGGGTGGGCGGCTACACCTTC; clone size: once; D gene: NA; V gene: TRBV6-5; J gene: TRBJ1-2
CDR3 protein: CASSLGDRGYEQYF; CDR3 DNA: TGTGCCAGCAGCTTGGGGGACAGGGGCTACGAGCAGTACTTC; clone size: NA; D gene: TRBD1; V gene: TRBV5-8; J gene: TRBJ2-7
CDR3 protein: CAISADSLREPQHF; CDR3 DNA: TGTGCCATCAGTGCGGACAGCTTAAGGGAGCCCCAGCATTTT; clone size: NA; D gene: NA; V gene: TRBV10-3; J gene: TRBJ1-5
CDR3 protein: CASSSPGTGEQYF; CDR3 DNA: TGTGCCAGCAGTTCCCCCGGGACAGGCGAGCAGTACTTC; clone size: NA; D gene: TRBD1; V gene: TRBV6-5; J gene: TRBJ2-7
CDR3 protein: CASSSTGSGHTEAFF; CDR3 DNA: TGTGCCAGCAGCTCAACAGGGTCGGGGCACACTGAAGCTTTCTTT; clone size: NA; D gene: NA; V gene: TRBV5-4; J gene: TRBJ1-1
CDR3 protein: CASSQDGRGAGELFF; CDR3 DNA: TGCGCCAGCAGCCAAGATGGGCGGGGGGCCGGGGAGCTGTTTTTT; clone size: NA; D gene: TRBD2; V gene: TRBV4-3; J gene: TRBJ2-2
CDR3 protein: CASSPSWGPGGKTQYF; CDR3 DNA: TGTGCCAGCAGCCCCAGCTGGGGGCCCGGTGGGAAGACCCAGTACTTC; clone size: NA; D gene: NA; V gene: TRBV7-8; J gene: TRBJ2-5
CDR3 protein: CSVGRQGGSEKLFF; CDR3 DNA: TGCAGCGTTGGCCGGCAGGGCGGGAGTGAAAAACTGTTTTTT; clone size: NA; D gene: NA; V gene: TRBV29-1; J gene: TRBJ1-4
CDR3 protein: CASSGSPGQGWIGELFF; CDR3 DNA: TGTGCCAGCAGCGGCTCTCCGGGACAGGGGTGGATCGGGGAGCTGTTTTTT; clone size: NA; D gene: TRBD1; V gene: TRBV9; J gene: TRBJ2-2
CDR3 protein: CAISESSRGEGLNEQFF; CDR3 DNA: TGTGCCATCAGTGAGTCGAGTAGGGGGGAGGGCCTCAATGAGCAGTTCTTC; clone size: NA; D gene: NA; V gene: TRBV10-3; J gene: TRBJ2-1
CDR3 protein: CASSQSRTGAYGYTF; CDR3 DNA: TGTGCCAGCAGCCAAAGCCGGACAGGAGCCTATGGCTACACCTTC; clone size: NA; D gene: TRBD1; V gene: TRBV16; J gene: TRBJ1-2
CDR3 protein: CASSLLAGGPEETQYF; CDR3 DNA: TGTGCCAGCAGTTTATTGGCGGGAGGGCCGGAAGAGACCCAGTACTTC; clone size: NA; D gene: TRBD2; V gene: TRBV28; J gene: TRBJ2-5
CDR3 protein: CSASLAGPGGEQYF; CDR3 DNA: TGCAGTGCTAGTTTGGCAGGGCCCGGGGGGGAGCAGTACTTC; clone size: NA; D gene: TRBD2; V gene: TRBV20-1; J gene: TRBJ2-7
CDR3 protein: CASSARQGLGTEAFF; CDR3 DNA: TGTGCCAGCAGCGCCCGACAGGGTTTGGGCACTGAAGCTTTCTTT; clone size: NA; D gene: TRBD1; V gene: TRBV11-2; J gene: TRBJ1-1